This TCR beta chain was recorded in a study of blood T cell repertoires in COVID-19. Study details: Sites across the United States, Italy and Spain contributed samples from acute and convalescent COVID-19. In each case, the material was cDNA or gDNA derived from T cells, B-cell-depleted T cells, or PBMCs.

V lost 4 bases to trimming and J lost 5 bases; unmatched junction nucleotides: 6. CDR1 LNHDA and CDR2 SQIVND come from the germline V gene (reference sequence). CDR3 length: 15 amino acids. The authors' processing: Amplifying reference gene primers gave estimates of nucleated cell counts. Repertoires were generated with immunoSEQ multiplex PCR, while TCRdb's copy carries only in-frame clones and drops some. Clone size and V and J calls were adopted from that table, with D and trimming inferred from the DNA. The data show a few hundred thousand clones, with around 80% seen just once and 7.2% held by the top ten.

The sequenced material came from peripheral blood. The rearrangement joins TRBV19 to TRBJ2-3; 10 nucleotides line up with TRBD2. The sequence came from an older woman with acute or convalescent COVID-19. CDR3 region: CASSRERGGRDTQYF. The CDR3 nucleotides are TGTGCCAGTAGTAGGGAGCGGGGGGGAAGAGATACGCAGTATTTT. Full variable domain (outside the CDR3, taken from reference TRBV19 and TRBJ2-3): DGGITQSPKYLFRKEGQNVTLSCEQNLNHDAMYWYRQDPGQGLRLIYYSQIVNDFQKGDIAEGYSVSREKKESFPLTVTSAQKNPTAFYLCASSRERGGRDTQYFGPGTRLTVL.